The present TCR beta chain was sequenced within a study of OX40 agonist ivuxolimab in advanced cancers. Regarding the research as a whole: Ivuxolimab was a fully human IgG2 agonistic monoclonal antibody targeting the costimulatory receptor OX40 (CD134). Intravenous ivuxolimab was administered to patients every 2 weeks at six dose levels: 0.01, 0.1, 0.3, 1.5, 3 and 10 mg/kg. Among the roughly 52 dose-escalation patients, some 20 had hepatocellular carcinoma, roughly 15 melanoma, 9 renal cell carcinoma and 9 head and neck cancer. The dose-escalation cohort was about 83% male with a mean age of roughly 60 years, ranging from about 20 to 85. Patients were allowed to have had prior anti-PD-1, anti-PD-L1 or anti-CTLA-4 therapy, and 40% of the dose-escalation patients had been treated with checkpoint inhibitors. Three dose-escalation patients achieved partial responses, one with hepatocellular carcinoma and two with cutaneous melanoma. Peripheral TCRbeta sequencing aimed to test whether ivuxolimab altered TCR sequence diversity and caused clonal T-cell expansion. The paper covers the monotherapy dose-escalation part of the phase I ivuxolimab trial, which included N of about 56 patients.

Study-wide findings and limitations: In the 0.1-3.0 mg/kg groups, partial responders had among the lowest normalized peripheral clonal expansion, particularly in CD8+ T cells. Clonal expansion of both CD4+ and CD8+ blood T cells was observed from baseline to week 6 at doses 0.1 to 3.0 mg/kg. Which antigens the clonally expanded peripheral T cells were specific for was not determined. Low levels of normalized T-cell clonal expansion were also seen in some patients who did not respond. After ivuxolimab, expanded clones were on average more numerous among CD8+ T cells than among CD4+ T cells.

Comment on this clone: Its antigen target is currently unknown. No base quality information exists; no much larger clone differs at one position.

For sequencing of the TCRbeta CDR3 region, genomic DNA was extracted from the sorted cells. The immunoSEQ Assay was used to sequence the TCRbeta CDR3 regions. TCRdb obtained this table from immuneACCESS and retained in-frame rearrangements with V and J assigned. These tables miss some clones; where compared with another copy, unresolved V genes account for less than half of the shortfall, and the remainder is unexplained. Within this sample are around 51,000 clones, with 65% to 85% of them counted one time only. The top ten clones comprise 2% to 2.5% of the sample. Trimming removed 1 base from V and 7 bases from J, leaving 8 bases between the germline ends. CDR1 GTSNPN and CDR2 SVGIG were looked up in the germline V gene (reference sequence). The CDR3 has 12 amino acids, counting the end cysteine and phenylalanine. Just CDR3 DNA is preserved here, 36 bases in frame from base 1. Patients with autoimmune disease history or receiving systemic immunosuppression were excluded from the trial. Peripheral blood for TCR sequencing was collected from all dose cohorts at baseline, on cycle 4 day 1, and on cycle 7 day 1. Samples were obtained from an open-label, multicenter, first-in-human phase I dose-escalation trial of ivuxolimab. Adults with locally advanced or metastatic head and neck squamous cell, hepatocellular, melanoma or renal cell carcinoma were enrolled in the trial. Before TCR sequencing, CD4+ T cells and CD8+ T cells were sorted from peripheral blood as separate populations.

The receptor chain draws on TRBV30 and TRBJ1-5; 5 matching bases give a weak D call of TRBD1. The material was CD4+ or CD8+ T cells sorted from blood, obtained in a trial of the OX40 agonist ivuxolimab. The sequence came from an adult with an advanced solid tumor such as melanoma, head and neck, liver or kidney cancer. The CDR3 region reads CAWSAGFQPQHF. The DNA sequence is TGTGCCTGGAGTGCAGGGTTCCAGCCCCAGCATTTT.